Following are 2 T cell receptor beta chains from one sample sequenced in a study of identical twins. Using its own MiXCR run on the 5' RACE reads, TCRdb lists one record per CDR3 protein. The profile shows around 490,000 distinct CDR3 sequences, roughly 15% of them singletons. This sample also belongs to another study, concerning yellow fever vaccine responses in identical twins.

Sequenced material: CD4+ T cells sorted from blood. These receptor sequences come from a woman between 18 and 29 years old in good health.

The gene calls are TRBV29-1 and TRBJ2-7; TRBD1 is a possible D gene (5 bases). The CDR3 is 14 amino acids. Trimming took off 5 bases at V and 2 bases at J, with 16 bases between the two ends. The germline gives CDR1 SQVTM, CDR2 ANQGSEA. The CDR3 spells CSVIDRGRAYEQYV. CDR3 in DNA: TGCAGCGTTATAGACAGAGGTCGGGCCTACGAGCAGTACGTC.

The chain links TRBV6-2 or TRBV6-3 to TRBJ2-3; D is undetermined. This CDR3 is 15 amino acids long. Germline CDR1 is MNHEY and CDR2 is SVGEGT. V lost 1 base and J 3 bases, leaving 11 bases between the germline ends. The CDR3 DNA follows: TGTGCCAGCAGTTACTTCCCAGGAACAACAGATACGCAGTATTTT. Translating gives CASSYFPGTTDTQYF.